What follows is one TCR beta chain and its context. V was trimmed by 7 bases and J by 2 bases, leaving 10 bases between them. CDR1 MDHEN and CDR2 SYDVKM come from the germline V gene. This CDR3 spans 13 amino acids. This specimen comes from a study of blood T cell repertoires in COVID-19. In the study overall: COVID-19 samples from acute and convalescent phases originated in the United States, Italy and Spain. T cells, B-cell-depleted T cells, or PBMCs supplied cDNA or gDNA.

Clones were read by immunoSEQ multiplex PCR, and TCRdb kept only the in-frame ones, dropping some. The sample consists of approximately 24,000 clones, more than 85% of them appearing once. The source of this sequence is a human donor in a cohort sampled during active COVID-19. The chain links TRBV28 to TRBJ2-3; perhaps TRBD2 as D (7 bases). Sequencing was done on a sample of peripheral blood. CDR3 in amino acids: CASIRGATDTQYF. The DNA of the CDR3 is TGTGCCAGCATCCGGGGGGCCACAGATACGCAGTATTTT.